The next 23 T cell receptor beta chains were all read from a single sample in a study of OX40 agonist ivuxolimab in advanced cancers. Only in-frame clones appear in the TCRdb table, and some are missing; sequencing was by immunoSEQ multiplex PCR. The sample lists roughly 55,000 clones; approximately 86% were seen once. Sequencing used CD4+ or CD8+ T cells sorted from blood, obtained in a trial of the OX40 agonist ivuxolimab. These receptors were collected from an adult with an advanced solid tumor such as melanoma, head and neck, liver or kidney cancer.

V gene TRBV7-9 combines with J gene TRBJ1-1, with 7 positions matching TRBD1. The CDR3 has 15 residues. Looked up from germline, CDR1 is SEHNR and CDR2 is FQNEAQ (reference sequence). J was trimmed by 4 bases and V by 5 bases; bases with no gene match: 10. The CDR3 region is CASSPGTAWGTEAFF. The CDR3 DNA follows: TGTGCCAGCAGCCCCGGGACAGCTTGGGGCACTGAAGCTTTCTTT.

The chain combines TRBV5-6 with TRBJ1-4; no reliable D call. V was cut by 0 bases and J by 8 bases, with 11 bases left in between. The germline V gene has CDR1 SGHDT and CDR2 YYEEEE. CDR3 size: 14 residues. The CDR3, as DNA: TGTGCCAGCAGCTTGGCGTATGGTACAGAAAAACTGTTTTTT. The encoded protein is CASSLAYGTEKLFF.

V is TRBV6-5 and J is TRBJ1-1; D remains ambiguous. This CDR3 contains 12 residues. V lost 6 bases and J 5 bases, leaving 10 bases between the germline ends. Germline V lookup: CDR1 MNHEY, CDR2 SVGAGI. The DNA of the CDR3 is TGTGCCAGCAGCCCGGCGGGGACTGAAGCTTTCTTT. Amino acid sequence: CASSPAGTEAFF.

The rearrangement links TRBV7-9 to TRBJ2-2, with TRBD1 matching 9 bases. The CDR3 is made up of 15 amino acids. Germline V gives CDR1 SEHNR, CDR2 FQNEAQ (reference sequence). V was pared by 8 bases and J by 0 bases, with 4 bases of the junction left unmatched. This chain's CDR3 is CASPGTGPNTGELFF. The CDR3 DNA is TGTGCCAGCCCCGGGACAGGGCCGAACACCGGGGAGCTGTTTTTT. Variable domain in full (rest from reference TRBV7-9 and TRBJ2-2): DTGVSQNPRHKITKRGQNVTFRCDPISEHNRLYWYRQTLGQGPEFLTYFQNEAQLEKSRLLSDRFSAERPKGSFSTLEIQRTEQGDSAMYLCASPGTGPNTGELFFGEGSRLTVL.

The gene calls are TRBV13 and TRBJ1-1, with D possibly being TRBD1 (5 bases). Trimming cost V 5 bases and J 1 base, with 14 bases left between them. CDR3 length equals 15 residues. Germline V gene lookup returns CDR1 PRHDT and CDR2 FYEKMQ (reference sequence). The CDR3 is CASSPSRGGNTEAFF. The CDR3, as DNA: TGTGCCAGCAGCCCTTCAAGGGGTGGGAACACTGAAGCTTTCTTT.

The chain employs TRBV28 and TRBJ2-7; tentatively, D is TRBD2 (6 bases). Germline assignment: CDR1 MDHEN and CDR2 SYDVKM. V was pared by 6 bases and J by 1 base, with 13 bases between. This CDR3 comprises 14 residues. CDR3 residues: CASSPGVGSYEQYF. The CDR3 nucleotides read TGTGCCAGCAGCCCGGGGGTTGGGTCCTACGAGCAGTACTTC.

This chain links TRBV5-6 with TRBJ1-2, with a weak D call TRBD1 (6 bases). Germline values: CDR1 SGHDT, CDR2 YYEEEE. Deletions cut 6 bases from V and 0 bases from J, with 15 bases between. The CDR3 sequence is 15 residues long. The DNA of the CDR3 is TGTGCCAGCACCCTGGGGGCCACATCTAACTATGGCTACACCTTC. Translating gives CASTLGATSNYGYTF.

The J gene is TRBJ2-7, the V gene TRBV9; a possible D gene is TRBD2 (6 bases). V was trimmed by 4 bases and J by 4 bases, leaving 18 bases between them. CDR3 length: 15 amino acids. CDR1 is SGDLS, CDR2 YYNGEE, per germline. CDR3: CASSPGEGHPYEQYF. CDR3 in DNA: TGTGCCAGCAGCCCGGGAGAGGGCCATCCTTACGAGCAGTACTTC.

The rearrangement joins TRBV6-5 to TRBJ1-5, with D possibly matching TRBD1 (6 bases). Germline lookup yields CDR1 MNHEY and CDR2 SVGAGI. This CDR3 has 15 residues. The V end was cut by 2 bases, the J end by 7 bases, with 15 bases between. CDR3 nucleotide sequence: TGTGCCAGCAGTTACAGCGCAGGGGATTTGCAGCCCCAGCATTTT. This gives the protein CASSYSAGDLQPQHF.

The rearrangement links TRBV27 to TRBJ1-4; D is ambiguous. This CDR3 contains 14 residues. Per the germline V gene, CDR1 is MNHEY and CDR2 is SMNVEV (reference sequence). The germline V and J ends were trimmed by 5 bases and 2 bases, with 9 bases remaining between them. CDR3 coding DNA: TGTGCCAGCAGTCCCCGGTACACTAATGAAAAACTGTTTTTT. This encodes CASSPRYTNEKLFF.

This chain joins TRBV6-1 and TRBJ2-1, with 9 nucleotides matching TRBD2. The trim removed 2 bases at V and 2 bases at J, leaving 4 bases unmatched. Germline CDR1 and CDR2: MNHNS and SASEGT. The CDR3 runs 16 residues. The CDR3 DNA reads TGTGCCAGCAGTGAACGCGGGGGGGCCCCCTACAATGAGCAGTTCTTC. Translation gives CASSERGGAPYNEQFF.

This clone was recorded a few times. This chain links TRBV21-1 with TRBJ2-3; the table's D gene call, TRBD2, was not cross checked with the DNA. TRBV21-1 is a pseudogene segment. CDR3 length equals 15 residues. CDR3 protein: CASSKVASRSDTQYF. DNA for the CDR3: TGTGCCAGCAGCAAAGTGGCTAGTAGATCAGATACGCAGTATTTT.

CDR3 DNA: TGTGCCAGTAGTATGGGTTGGGAGAACACTGAAGCTTTCTTT. Translated: CASSMGWENTEAFF. The chain links TRBV19 to TRBJ1-1; D not certain. CDR3 size: 14 residues. Germline CDR1 LNHDA, CDR2 SQIVND (reference sequence). Trimming shortened V by 3 bases and J by 1 base, and 9 bases separated the two germline ends.

V and J are TRBV6-1 and TRBJ1-1; D is perhaps TRBD1 (5 bases). V lost 2 bases to trimming and J lost 6 bases, with 13 bases between them. This CDR3 is 14 amino acids long. Germline V gives CDR1 MNHNS, CDR2 SASEGT. The CDR3 sequence: CASSELGGMAEAFF. The CDR3 nucleotides are TGTGCCAGCAGTGAACTCGGGGGGATGGCTGAAGCTTTCTTT.

The rearrangement uses TRBV5-5 and TRBJ2-7, with D maybe TRBD1 (6 bases). CDR3 size: 13 residues. V lost 3 bases to trimming and J lost 0 bases, with 7 bases between them. From germline, CDR1 is SGHKS and CDR2 YYEKEE (reference sequence). CDR3 bases: TGTGCCAGCAGCTGGGACATCTCCTACGAGCAGTACTTC. Protein sequence: CASSWDISYEQYF.

This clone has just one count. V gene TRBV4-1 combines with J gene TRBJ1-5, with unresolved D. The germline V gene has CDR1 MGHRA and CDR2 YSYEKL. Trimming pared 0 bases from V and 9 bases from J, leaving 9 bases between. The length of the CDR3 is 13 residues. CDR3 DNA sequence: TGCGCCAGCAGCCAAGATATAGTGGGGCCCCAGCATTTT. Amino acids: CASSQDIVGPQHF.

V is TRBV10-3 and J is TRBJ2-7; weak D call: TRBD1 (7 bases). Germline CDR1 reads ENHRY; CDR2 reads SYGVKD. V was clipped by 11 bases and J by 0 bases, with 14 bases between them. This CDR3 comprises 13 residues. The CDR3 here is CASQGEDSYEQYF. As DNA, the CDR3 is TGTGCCTCCCAGGGGGAGGACTCCTACGAGCAGTACTTC.

The chain uses TRBV4-1 and TRBJ2-7; D uncertain. CDR3 size: 14 residues. The germline V and J ends were trimmed by 1 base and 2 bases, with 9 bases remaining between them. In germline, CDR1 is MGHRA, CDR2 YSYEKL. The CDR3: CASSQVRAPYEQYF. The CDR3 coding sequence is TGCGCCAGCAGCCAAGTAAGGGCTCCCTACGAGCAGTACTTC.

This clone was seen once. The chain links TRBV19 to TRBJ1-2; 7 bases map to TRBD1. Unmatched junction bases numbered 13, after V lost 0 bases and J lost 6 bases. The CDR3 spans 17 residues. Germline loops: CDR1 LNHDA, CDR2 SQIVND (reference sequence). The CDR3 DNA follows: TGTGCCAGTAGTATAGATCTATCAGGGGGAAGAGGCGATGGCTACACCTTC. Translated: CASSIDLSGGRGDGYTF.

As regards this clone: As the CDR3 is not closed by the conserved phenylalanine or tryptophan, this likely results from a read error. It is unclear where the CDR3 begins or ends on the DNA, so no DNA is shown, and the CDR3 is as TCRdb lists it. This chain joins TRBV7-2 and TRBJ1-1; the table gives TRBD1 as D, unverified against the DNA. The V gene's germline CDR1 is SGHTA and CDR2 FQGNSA. The CDR3 spans 9 amino acids, including both terminal residues. The CDR3 reads CASSPQGIY.

This clone was recorded once. This chain joins TRBV19 and TRBJ2-3; no clear D gene. CDR1 is LNHDA and CDR2 is SQIVND in the germline V gene (reference sequence). The length of the CDR3 is 14 residues. The V gene lost 5 bases and the J gene lost 4 bases, with 13 bases spanning the gap. CDR3 amino acids: CASSYYGSPDTQYF. The DNA of the CDR3 is TGTGCCAGTAGTTACTACGGGTCGCCAGATACGCAGTATTTT.

The chain joins TRBV4-3 to TRBJ1-1; D remains ambiguous. Germline loops: CDR1 LGHNA, CDR2 YSLEER. The CDR3 runs 15 residues. The V end was cut by 0 bases, the J end by 0 bases, with 8 bases between. As DNA, the CDR3 is TGCGCCAGCAGCCAAGATTTGGGCATGAACACTGAAGCTTTCTTT. Its protein is CASSQDLGMNTEAFF.

The V gene is TRBV28, the J gene TRBJ1-1; D unclear. CDR1 is MDHEN, CDR2 SYDVKM, per germline. The CDR3 length is 14 residues. V lost 6 bases and J 0 bases, leaving 11 bases between the germline ends. CDR3 sequence (DNA): TGTGCCAGCAGACCCTCGAGTATGAACACTGAAGCTTTCTTT. Amino acid sequence: CASRPSSMNTEAFF.